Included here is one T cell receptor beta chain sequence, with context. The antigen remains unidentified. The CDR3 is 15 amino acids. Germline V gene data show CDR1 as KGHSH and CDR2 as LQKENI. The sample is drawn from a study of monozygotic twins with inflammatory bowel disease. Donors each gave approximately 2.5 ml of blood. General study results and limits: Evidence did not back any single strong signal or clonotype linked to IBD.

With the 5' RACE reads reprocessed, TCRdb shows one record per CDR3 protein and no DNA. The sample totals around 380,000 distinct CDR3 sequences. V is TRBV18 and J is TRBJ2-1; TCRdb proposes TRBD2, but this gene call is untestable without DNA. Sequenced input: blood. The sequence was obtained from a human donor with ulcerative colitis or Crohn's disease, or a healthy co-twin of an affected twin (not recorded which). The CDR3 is CASSPTGLAGGEQFF.